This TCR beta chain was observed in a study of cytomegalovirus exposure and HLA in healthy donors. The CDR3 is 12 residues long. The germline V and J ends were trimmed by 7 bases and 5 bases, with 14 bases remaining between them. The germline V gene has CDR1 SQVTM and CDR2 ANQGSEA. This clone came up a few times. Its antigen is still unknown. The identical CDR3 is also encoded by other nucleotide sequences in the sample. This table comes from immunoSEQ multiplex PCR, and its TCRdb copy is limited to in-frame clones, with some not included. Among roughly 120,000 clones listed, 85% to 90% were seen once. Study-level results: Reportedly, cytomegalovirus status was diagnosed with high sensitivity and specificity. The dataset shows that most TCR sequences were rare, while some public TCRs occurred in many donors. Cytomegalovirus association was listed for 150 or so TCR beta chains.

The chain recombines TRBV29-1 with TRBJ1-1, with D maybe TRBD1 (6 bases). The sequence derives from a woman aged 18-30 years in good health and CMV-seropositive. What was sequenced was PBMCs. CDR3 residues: CSATRGRTEAFF. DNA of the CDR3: TGCAGCGCGACCAGGGGCCGGACTGAAGCTTTCTTT.